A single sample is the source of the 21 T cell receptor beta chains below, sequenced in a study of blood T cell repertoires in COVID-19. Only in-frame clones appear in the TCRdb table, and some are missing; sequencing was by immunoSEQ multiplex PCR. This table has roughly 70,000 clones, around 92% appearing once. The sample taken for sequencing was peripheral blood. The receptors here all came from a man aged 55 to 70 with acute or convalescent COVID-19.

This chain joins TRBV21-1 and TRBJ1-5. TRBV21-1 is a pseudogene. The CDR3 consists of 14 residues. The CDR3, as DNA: TGTGCCAGCAGCAAAGCGCCGAGGTTTTGGCCCCAGCATTTT. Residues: CASSKAPRFWPQHF.

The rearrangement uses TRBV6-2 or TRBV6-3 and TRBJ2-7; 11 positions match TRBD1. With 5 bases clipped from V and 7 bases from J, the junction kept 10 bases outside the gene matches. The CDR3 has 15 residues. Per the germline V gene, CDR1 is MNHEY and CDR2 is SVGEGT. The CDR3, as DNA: TGTGCCAGCAGTAGCCGGGACAGGGGGATATGGGAGCAGTACTTC. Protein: CASSSRDRGIWEQYF.

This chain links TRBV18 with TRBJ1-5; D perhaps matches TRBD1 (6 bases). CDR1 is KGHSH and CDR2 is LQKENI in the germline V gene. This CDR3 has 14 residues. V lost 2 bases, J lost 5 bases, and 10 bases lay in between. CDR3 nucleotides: TGTGCCAGCTCACCAATCAGGGGAGATCAGCCCCAGCATTTT. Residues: CASSPIRGDQPQHF.

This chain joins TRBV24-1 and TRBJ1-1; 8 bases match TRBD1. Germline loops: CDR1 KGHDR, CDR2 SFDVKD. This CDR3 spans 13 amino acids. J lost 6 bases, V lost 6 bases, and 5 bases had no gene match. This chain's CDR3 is CATSRGTGAEAFF. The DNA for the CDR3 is TGTGCCACCAGTCGAGGGACAGGAGCTGAAGCTTTCTTT.

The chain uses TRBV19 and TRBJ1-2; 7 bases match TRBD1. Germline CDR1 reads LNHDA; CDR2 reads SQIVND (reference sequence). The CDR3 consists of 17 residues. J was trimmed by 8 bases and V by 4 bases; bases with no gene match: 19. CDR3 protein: CASSSEPSGTAYDGYTF. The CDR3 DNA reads TGTGCCAGTAGTAGCGAACCATCCGGGACAGCTTACGACGGCTACACCTTC.

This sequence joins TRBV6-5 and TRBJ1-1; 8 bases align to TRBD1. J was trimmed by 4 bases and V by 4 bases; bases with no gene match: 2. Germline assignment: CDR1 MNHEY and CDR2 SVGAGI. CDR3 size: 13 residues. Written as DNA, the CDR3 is TGTGCCAGCAGTTGGGACAGGAGCACTGAAGCTTTCTTT. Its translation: CASSWDRSTEAFF.

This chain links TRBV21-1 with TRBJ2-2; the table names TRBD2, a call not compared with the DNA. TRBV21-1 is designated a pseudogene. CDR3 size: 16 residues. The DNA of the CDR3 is TGTGCCAGCACCCAGACGGGGTTGTCGAACACCGGGGAGCTGTTTTTT. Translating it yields CASTQTGLSNTGELFF.

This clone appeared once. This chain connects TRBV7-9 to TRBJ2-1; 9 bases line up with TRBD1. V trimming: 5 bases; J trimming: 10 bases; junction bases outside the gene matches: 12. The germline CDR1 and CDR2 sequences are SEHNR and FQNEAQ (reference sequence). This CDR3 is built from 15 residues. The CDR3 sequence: CASSRTGTGSGEQFF. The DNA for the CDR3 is TGTGCCAGCAGCCGAACCGGGACAGGGAGTGGCGAGCAGTTCTTC.

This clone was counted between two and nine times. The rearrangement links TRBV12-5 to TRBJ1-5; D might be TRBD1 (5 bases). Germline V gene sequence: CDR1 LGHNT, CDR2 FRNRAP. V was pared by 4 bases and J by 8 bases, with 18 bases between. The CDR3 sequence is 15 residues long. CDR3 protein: CASGSGGGSLEPQHF. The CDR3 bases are TGTGCTAGTGGTTCCGGTGGGGGGAGTCTAGAGCCCCAGCATTTT.

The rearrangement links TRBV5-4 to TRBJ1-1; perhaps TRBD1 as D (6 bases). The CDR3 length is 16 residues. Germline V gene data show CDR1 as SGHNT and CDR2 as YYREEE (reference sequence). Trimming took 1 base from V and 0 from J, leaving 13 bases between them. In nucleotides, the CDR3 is TGTGCCAGCAGCTTGCCCTCAGGGGCCGTGAACACTGAAGCTTTCTTT. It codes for CASSLPSGAVNTEAFF.

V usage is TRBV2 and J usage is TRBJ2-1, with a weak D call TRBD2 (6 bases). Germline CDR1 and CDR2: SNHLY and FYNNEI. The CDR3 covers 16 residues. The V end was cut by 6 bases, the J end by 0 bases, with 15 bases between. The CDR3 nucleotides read TGTGCCAGCAGCGCTTGGGGGGAGAGCTCCTACAATGAGCAGTTCTTC. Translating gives CASSAWGESSYNEQFF.

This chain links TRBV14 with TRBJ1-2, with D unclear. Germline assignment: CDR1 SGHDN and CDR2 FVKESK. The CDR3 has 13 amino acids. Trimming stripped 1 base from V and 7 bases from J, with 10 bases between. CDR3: CASSQVISGGYTF. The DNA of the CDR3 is TGTGCCAGCAGCCAAGTGATCTCCGGTGGCTACACCTTC.

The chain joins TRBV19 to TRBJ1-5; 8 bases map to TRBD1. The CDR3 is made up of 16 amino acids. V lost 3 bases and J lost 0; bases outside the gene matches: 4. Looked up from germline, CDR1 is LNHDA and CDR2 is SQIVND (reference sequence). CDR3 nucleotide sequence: TGTGCCAGTAGTATCCGGACAGGGTATAGCAATCAGCCCCAGCATTTT. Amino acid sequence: CASSIRTGYSNQPQHF. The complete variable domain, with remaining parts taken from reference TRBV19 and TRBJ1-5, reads DGGITQSPKYLFRKEGQNVTLSCEQNLNHDAMYWYRQDPGQGLRLIYYSQIVNDFQKGDIAEGYSVSREKKESFPLTVTSAQKNPTAFYLCASSIRTGYSNQPQHFGDGTRLSIL.

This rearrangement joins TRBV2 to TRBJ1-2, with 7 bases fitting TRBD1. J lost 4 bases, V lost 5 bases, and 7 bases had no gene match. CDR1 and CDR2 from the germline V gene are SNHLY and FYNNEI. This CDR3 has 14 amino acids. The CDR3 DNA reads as TGTGCCAGCAGTCCTCAAACAGGGGCCTATGGCTACACCTTC. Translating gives CASSPQTGAYGYTF. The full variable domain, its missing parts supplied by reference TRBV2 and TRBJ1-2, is EPEVTQTPSHQVTQMGQEVILRCVPISNHLYFYWYRQILGQKVEFLVSFYNNEISEKSEIFDDQFSVERPDGSNFTLKIRSTKLEDSAMYFCASSPQTGAYGYTFGSGTRLTVV.

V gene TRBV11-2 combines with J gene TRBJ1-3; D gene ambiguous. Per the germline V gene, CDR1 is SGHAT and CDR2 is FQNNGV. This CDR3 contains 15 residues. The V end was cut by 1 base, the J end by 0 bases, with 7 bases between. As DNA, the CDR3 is TGTGCCAGCAGCTTAGGGTCGAGCTCTGGAAACACCATATATTTT. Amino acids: CASSLGSSSGNTIYF.

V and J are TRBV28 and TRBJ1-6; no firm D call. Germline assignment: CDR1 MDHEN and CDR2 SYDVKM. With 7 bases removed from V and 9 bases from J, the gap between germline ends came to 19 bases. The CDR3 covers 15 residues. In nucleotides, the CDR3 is TGTGCCAGCACCCTAGCGGGAGGGCGCGGTTCACCCCTCCACTTT. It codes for CASTLAGGRGSPLHF. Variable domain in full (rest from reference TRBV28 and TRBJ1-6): DVKVTQSSRYLVKRTGEKVFLECVQDMDHENMFWYRQDPGLGLRLIYFSYDVKMKEKGDIPEGYSVSREKKERFSLILESASTNQTSMYLCASTLAGGRGSPLHFGNGTRLTVT.

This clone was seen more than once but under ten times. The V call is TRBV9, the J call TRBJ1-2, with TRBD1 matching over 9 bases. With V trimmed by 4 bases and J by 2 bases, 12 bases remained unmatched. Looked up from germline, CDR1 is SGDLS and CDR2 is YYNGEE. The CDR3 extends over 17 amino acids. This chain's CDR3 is CASSPRSRTGENYGYTF. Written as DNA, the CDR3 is TGTGCCAGCAGCCCCCGTAGCCGGACAGGGGAGAACTATGGCTACACCTTC.

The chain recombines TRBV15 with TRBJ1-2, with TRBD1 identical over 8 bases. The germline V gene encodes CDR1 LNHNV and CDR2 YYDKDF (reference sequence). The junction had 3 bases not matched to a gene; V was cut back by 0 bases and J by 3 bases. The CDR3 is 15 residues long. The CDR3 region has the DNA TGTGCCACCAGCAGAGACAGGGGGCAGGACTATGGCTACACCTTC. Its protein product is CATSRDRGQDYGYTF.

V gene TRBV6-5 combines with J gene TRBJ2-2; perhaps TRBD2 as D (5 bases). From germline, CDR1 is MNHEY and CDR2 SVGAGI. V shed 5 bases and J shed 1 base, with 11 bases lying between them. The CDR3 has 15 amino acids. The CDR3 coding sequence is TGTGCCAGCAGTCCAACCCGGGAGAACACCGGGGAGCTGTTTTTT. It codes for CASSPTRENTGELFF.

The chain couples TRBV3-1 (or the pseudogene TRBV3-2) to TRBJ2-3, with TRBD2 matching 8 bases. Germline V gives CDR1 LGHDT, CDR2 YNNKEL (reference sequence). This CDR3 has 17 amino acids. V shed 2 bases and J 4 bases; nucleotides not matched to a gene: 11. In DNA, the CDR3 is TGTGCCAGCAGCCAACGAAGGACTAGCTGGGCCCCAGATACGCAGTATTTT. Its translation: CASSQRRTSWAPDTQYF.

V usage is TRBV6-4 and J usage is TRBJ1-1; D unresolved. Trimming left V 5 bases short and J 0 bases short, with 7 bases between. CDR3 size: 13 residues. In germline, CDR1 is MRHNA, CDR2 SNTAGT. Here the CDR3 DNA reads TGTGCCAGCAGTACAGAGCTGAACACTGAAGCTTTCTTT. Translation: CASSTELNTEAFF.